This TCR beta chain emerged from a study of blood T cell repertoires in COVID-19. Generated by immunoSEQ multiplex PCR, the TCRdb table keeps only in-frame clones and is missing some. Seen here are 280,000 or so clones, approximately 88% observed once, and the top ten hold approximately 8.5%. Source material: peripheral blood. This TCR derives from a man aged 18 to 29 with active or convalescent COVID-19.

This CDR3 is CASSNTGTGASPLHF. DNA of the CDR3: TGTGCCAGCAGCAATACAGGGACAGGGGCTTCACCCCTCCACTTT. The V gene is TRBV21-1, the J gene TRBJ1-6; the table's D call of TRBD1 was not tested on the DNA. TRBV21-1 is flagged as a pseudogene. This CDR3 contains 15 residues.